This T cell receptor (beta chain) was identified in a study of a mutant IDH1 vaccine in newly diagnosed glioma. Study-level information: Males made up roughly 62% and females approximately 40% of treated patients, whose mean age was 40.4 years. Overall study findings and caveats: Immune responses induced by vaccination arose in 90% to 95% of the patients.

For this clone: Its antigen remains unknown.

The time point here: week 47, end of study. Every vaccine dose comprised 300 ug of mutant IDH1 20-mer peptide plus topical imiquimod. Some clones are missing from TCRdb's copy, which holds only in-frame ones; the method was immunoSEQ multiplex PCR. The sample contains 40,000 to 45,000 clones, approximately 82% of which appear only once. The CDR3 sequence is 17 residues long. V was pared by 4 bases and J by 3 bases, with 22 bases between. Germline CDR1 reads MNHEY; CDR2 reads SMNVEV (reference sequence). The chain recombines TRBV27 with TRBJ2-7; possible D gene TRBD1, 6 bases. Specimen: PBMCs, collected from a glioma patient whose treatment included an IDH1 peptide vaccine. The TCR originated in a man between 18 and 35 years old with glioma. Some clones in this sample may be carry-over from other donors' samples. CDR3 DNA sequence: TGTGCCAGCAGTTCGAACCGTTTACAGGGTGTCTACTACGAGCAGTACTTC. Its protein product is CASSSNRLQGVYYEQYF.